Listed below are T cell receptor beta chains from one sample, sequenced in a study of cytomegalovirus exposure and HLA in healthy donors. Method: immunoSEQ multiplex PCR; TCRdb's copy keeps in-frame clones and lacks some. The repertoire holds about 130,000 clones, with about 79% as singletons. Sequenced: PBMCs. Every receptor here comes from a female donor in good health and CMV-seropositive. CDR3s include the opening cysteine and the closing phenylalanine or tryptophan. A D gene is named only where the DNA matches it firmly. A clone size is listed for some rows: how often the clone was seen (once, few, many), or a class if it is expanded.

clone size: NA
D gene: TRBD1
V gene: TRBV5-1
J gene: TRBJ1-4
CDR3 DNA: TGCGCCAGCAGCTTGGGGGACAGATCTAATGAAAAACTGTTTTTT
CDR3 protein: CASSLGDRSNEKLFF

clone size: NA
D gene: TRBD2
V gene: TRBV10-3
J gene: TRBJ2-3
CDR3 DNA: TGTGCCATCAGGACTAGCGGGGGGAACACAGATACGCAGTATTTT
CDR3 protein: CAIRTSGGNTDTQYF

clone size: NA
D gene: TRBD2
V gene: TRBV6-6
J gene: TRBJ2-7
CDR3 DNA: TGTGCCAGCACCGAAGCGGGGGGTCCTTTTGAGCAGTACTTC
CDR3 protein: CASTEAGGPFEQYF

clone size: NA
D gene: NA
V gene: TRBV2
J gene: TRBJ2-1
CDR3 DNA: TGTGCCAGCAGCCAAACCAGGTCGGCTTACAATGAGCAGTTCTTC
CDR3 protein: CASSQTRSAYNEQFF

clone size: few
D gene: TRBD2
V gene: TRBV7-3
J gene: TRBJ2-1
CDR3 DNA: TGTGCCAGCAGCCTTAGCGGGGGGATGTCCAATGAGCAGTTCTTC
CDR3 protein: CASSLSGGMSNEQFF

clone size: NA
D gene: TRBD2
V gene: TRBV7-3
J gene: TRBJ2-1
CDR3 DNA: TGTGCCAGCAGCTTAGGGACTAGCGGGAGAACTGAGCAGTTCTTC
CDR3 protein: CASSLGTSGRTEQFF

clone size: NA
D gene: TRBD2
V gene: TRBV19
J gene: TRBJ2-7
CDR3 DNA: TGTGCCAGTAGTATCCGCGGGGGCTACGAGCAGTACTTC
CDR3 protein: CASSIRGGYEQYF

clone size: NA
D gene: NA
V gene: TRBV30
J gene: TRBJ1-4
CDR3 DNA: TGTGCCTGGAGTGTAGGAACAGGGAATGAAGAAAAACTGTTTTTT
CDR3 protein: CAWSVGTGNEEKLFF

clone size: NA
D gene: TRBD1
V gene: TRBV5-1
J gene: TRBJ2-3
CDR3 DNA: TGCGCCAGCTGGGGACAGGGGCAGTTAGATACGCAGTATTTT
CDR3 protein: CASWGQGQLDTQYF

clone size: NA
D gene: TRBD2
V gene: TRBV11-2
J gene: TRBJ2-7
CDR3 DNA: TGTGCCAGCAGCTTAGAAACTAGCGCCGAGCAGTACTTC
CDR3 protein: CASSLETSAEQYF

clone size: NA
D gene: TRBD1
V gene: TRBV2
J gene: TRBJ2-7
CDR3 DNA: TGTGCCAGCAGGGGAACAGGGGGCCTAACCTACGAGCAGTACTTC
CDR3 protein: CASRGTGGLTYEQYF

clone size: NA
D gene: NA
V gene: TRBV11-2
J gene: TRBJ1-2
CDR3 DNA: TGTGCCAGCAGCCTAGACAGGAACTATGGCTACACCTTC
CDR3 protein: CASSLDRNYGYTF

clone size: few
D gene: NA
V gene: TRBV5-4
J gene: TRBJ2-2
CDR3 DNA: TGTGCCAGCAGCGCGCGCTCCGGGGAGCTGTTTTTT
CDR3 protein: CASSARSGELFF

clone size: NA
D gene: NA
V gene: TRBV28
J gene: TRBJ2-5
CDR3 DNA: TGTGCCAGCAGATTGGCTACAGGGTTAGGAGAGACCCAGTACTTC
CDR3 protein: CASRLATGLGETQYF

clone size: NA
D gene: NA
V gene: TRBV28
J gene: TRBJ2-7
CDR3 DNA: TGTGCCAGCAGTCCCTCGACAGGTTACGAGCAGTACTTC
CDR3 protein: CASSPSTGYEQYF

clone size: NA
D gene: NA
V gene: TRBV10-3
J gene: TRBJ1-1
CDR3 DNA: TGTGCCATCAGTGAGTCTCCTTCTACTGAAGCTTTCTTT
CDR3 protein: CAISESPSTEAFF

clone size: NA
D gene: NA
V gene: TRBV5-1
J gene: TRBJ2-3
CDR3 DNA: TGCGCCAGCAGCCTATTAACTAACACAGATACGCAGTATTTT
CDR3 protein: CASSLLTNTDTQYF

clone size: NA
D gene: TRBD1
V gene: TRBV5-1
J gene: TRBJ2-1
CDR3 DNA: TGCGCCAGCAGCCGTACCCGACAGGGGGCAGGGAATGAGCAGTTCTTC
CDR3 protein: CASSRTRQGAGNEQFF

clone size: NA
D gene: TRBD2
V gene: TRBV6-1
J gene: TRBJ2-1
CDR3 DNA: TGTGCCAGCAGTGAAAATAGCGGGGGATACAATGAGCAGTTCTTC
CDR3 protein: CASSENSGGYNEQFF

clone size: NA
D gene: NA
V gene: TRBV5-1
J gene: TRBJ2-5
CDR3 DNA: TGCGCCAGCAGACGACCGGGGTACCAAGAGACCCAGTACTTC
CDR3 protein: CASRRPGYQETQYF

clone size: NA
D gene: TRBD1
V gene: TRBV19
J gene: TRBJ2-3
CDR3 DNA: TGTGCCAGTAGTCCTCGACAGGGGGCTTCGGGCGCAGATACGCAGTATTTT
CDR3 protein: CASSPRQGASGADTQYF

clone size: NA
D gene: NA
V gene: TRBV6-1
J gene: TRBJ2-3
CDR3 DNA: TGTGCCAGCAGTGAAGCGCTTCTAGCAGCTAGCACAGATACGCAGTATTTT
CDR3 protein: CASSEALLAASTDTQYF

clone size: NA
D gene: NA
V gene: TRBV7-8
J gene: TRBJ1-1
CDR3 DNA: TGTGCCAGCGGGGGCACCGGTAACACTGAAGCTTTCTTT
CDR3 protein: CASGGTGNTEAFF

clone size: NA
D gene: NA
V gene: TRBV29-1
J gene: TRBJ1-2
CDR3 DNA: TGCAGCGTTGTGGCCTCGGCAGGGGCATTGGGCTACACCTTC
CDR3 protein: CSVVASAGALGYTF

clone size: NA
D gene: NA
V gene: TRBV5-5
J gene: TRBJ2-1
CDR3 DNA: TGTGCCAGCAGCTTTCACGACAATTCCTACAATGAGCAGTTCTTC
CDR3 protein: CASSFHDNSYNEQFF

clone size: NA
D gene: TRBD1
V gene: TRBV7-9
J gene: TRBJ2-7
CDR3 DNA: TGTGCCAGCAGCTTAGCCGGGACAGGAACCTACGAGCAGTACTTC
CDR3 protein: CASSLAGTGTYEQYF

clone size: few
D gene: NA
V gene: TRBV7-9
J gene: TRBJ1-5
CDR3 DNA: TGTGCCAGCAGCCTTAGAGTAGATCAGCCCCAGCATTTT
CDR3 protein: CASSLRVDQPQHF

clone size: NA
D gene: NA
V gene: TRBV7-9
J gene: TRBJ1-2
CDR3 DNA: TGTTCCAGCAGCCCGACAGACTATGGCTACACCTTC
CDR3 protein: CSSSPTDYGYTF

clone size: NA
D gene: TRBD2
V gene: TRBV7-3
J gene: TRBJ2-1
CDR3 DNA: TGTGCCAGCAGCTCCCGACTAGCGGATCACAATGAGCAGTTCTTC
CDR3 protein: CASSSRLADHNEQFF

clone size: NA
D gene: NA
V gene: TRBV21-1
J gene: TRBJ2-6
CDR3 DNA: TGTGCCAGCAGCAAAAGTTACCTGCCGGGACAGGGTAAATCTGGGGCCAACGTCCTGACTTTC
CDR3 protein: CASSKSYLPGQGKSGANVLTF

clone size: NA
D gene: TRBD1
V gene: TRBV30
J gene: TRBJ2-4
CDR3 DNA: TGTGCCTTTTCACAGGGGACAAAAAACATTCAGTACTTC
CDR3 protein: CAFSQGTKNIQYF

clone size: NA
D gene: NA
V gene: TRBV5-1
J gene: TRBJ2-5
CDR3 DNA: TGCGCCAGCAGCTTACTACGACAAGAGACCCAGTACTTC
CDR3 protein: CASSLLRQETQYF

clone size: NA
D gene: TRBD2
V gene: TRBV9
J gene: TRBJ2-7
CDR3 DNA: TGTGCCAGCAGCAGAGGGACTAGCGGGGCCTACGAGCAGTACTTC
CDR3 protein: CASSRGTSGAYEQYF

clone size: once
D gene: TRBD1
V gene: TRBV15
J gene: TRBJ1-4
CDR3 DNA: TGTGCCACCAGCAGACTAATGACCGGGACAGATAATGAAAAACTGTTTTTT
CDR3 protein: CATSRLMTGTDNEKLFF

clone size: NA
D gene: NA
V gene: TRBV12-5
J gene: TRBJ1-2
CDR3 DNA: TGTGCTAGTGGTTTGGTACTATTGTGGCAGGGGTTGATGAACTATGGCTACACCTTC
CDR3 protein: CASGLVLLWQGLMNYGYTF

clone size: few
D gene: NA
V gene: TRBV10-1
J gene: TRBJ1-5
CDR3 DNA: TGCGCCAGCCTCGGAGGGTATCAGCCCCAGCATTTT
CDR3 protein: CASLGGYQPQHF

clone size: NA
D gene: NA
V gene: TRBV1
J gene: TRBJ1-5
CDR3 DNA: TGCACCAGCAGCCAAGAACCAGGGGGACAGGATCAGCCCCAGCATTTT
CDR3 protein: CTSSQEPGGQDQPQHF

clone size: NA
D gene: TRBD2
V gene: TRBV5-4
J gene: TRBJ2-3
CDR3 DNA: TGTGCCAGCAGTAATGGGGGAGGGAGTACAGATACGCAGTATTTT
CDR3 protein: CASSNGGGSTDTQYF

clone size: NA
D gene: NA
V gene: TRBV21-1
J gene: TRBJ2-1
CDR3 DNA: TGTGCCAGCAGCAAGTTCCGTGGAGCGGGAGTGTGGAATGAGCAGTTCTTC
CDR3 protein: CASSKFRGAGVWNEQFF

clone size: few
D gene: NA
V gene: TRBV21-1
J gene: TRBJ2-5
CDR3 DNA: TGTGCCAGCAGCAAAGCAGCGGGGGCTACCCAAGAGACCCAGTACTTC
CDR3 protein: CASSKAAGATQETQYF

clone size: NA
D gene: NA
V gene: TRBV2
J gene: TRBJ2-1
CDR3 DNA: TGTGCCAGCAGTGAAGACAGGGTTTCAGGGCAGTTCTTC
CDR3 protein: CASSEDRVSGQFF

clone size: NA
D gene: NA
V gene: TRBV19
J gene: TRBJ2-5
CDR3 DNA: TGTGCCAGTAGTATAGGACGCGGAGAGACCCAGTACTTC
CDR3 protein: CASSIGRGETQYF

clone size: once
D gene: NA
V gene: TRBV10-3
J gene: TRBJ2-3
CDR3 DNA: TGTGCCATCAGGGCGAATCAGGGCACAGATACGCAGTATTTT
CDR3 protein: CAIRANQGTDTQYF

clone size: NA
D gene: NA
V gene: TRBV7-8
J gene: TRBJ1-5
CDR3 DNA: TGTGCCAGCAGCTTAGTAAGGTTGGCAGGGGCTGGCAATCAGCCCCAGCATTTT
CDR3 protein: CASSLVRLAGAGNQPQHF

clone size: NA
D gene: NA
V gene: TRBV14
J gene: TRBJ1-2
CDR3 DNA: TGTGCCAGCAGCCAAGTTGGTGGAGCGGCTAACTATGGCTACACCTTC
CDR3 protein: CASSQVGGAANYGYTF

clone size: few
D gene: NA
V gene: TRBV7-9
J gene: TRBJ1-1
CDR3 DNA: TGTGCCAGCAGCCTCAAGTCGGGGGATCCTGAAGCTTTCTTT
CDR3 protein: CASSLKSGDPEAFF

clone size: NA
D gene: TRBD1
V gene: TRBV5-4
J gene: TRBJ2-7
CDR3 DNA: TGTGCCAGCAGCTTGGAACCGGGACAGGGGGCGCTCGAGCAGTACTTC
CDR3 protein: CASSLEPGQGALEQYF

clone size: NA
D gene: NA
V gene: TRBV6-5
J gene: TRBJ1-2
CDR3 DNA: TGTGCCAGCAGCCGCAGGGGTAACTATGGCTACACCTTC
CDR3 protein: CASSRRGNYGYTF

clone size: NA
D gene: TRBD2
V gene: TRBV27
J gene: TRBJ2-2
CDR3 DNA: TGTGCCAGCAGTTTATTAGCGGGAGTGGTCACCGGGGAGCTGTTTTTT
CDR3 protein: CASSLLAGVVTGELFF

clone size: NA
D gene: NA
V gene: TRBV27
J gene: TRBJ1-5
CDR3 DNA: TGTGCCAGCAGCGCTGCTTTAAGCGCTAGCAATCAGCCCCAGCATTTT
CDR3 protein: CASSAALSASNQPQHF

clone size: NA
D gene: TRBD1
V gene: TRBV6-1
J gene: TRBJ1-5
CDR3 DNA: TGTGCCAGCAGTCCCGGACAGGCTAATCAGCCCCAGCATTTT
CDR3 protein: CASSPGQANQPQHF

clone size: NA
D gene: TRBD2
V gene: TRBV7-3
J gene: TRBJ2-1
CDR3 DNA: TGTGCCAGCAGCCCACAGACTAGCGGGGGGTACAATGAGCAGTTCTTC
CDR3 protein: CASSPQTSGGYNEQFF

clone size: NA
D gene: TRBD1
V gene: TRBV7-9
J gene: TRBJ1-1
CDR3 DNA: TGTGCCAGCAGCTTGCTGGGACAGGTCTTGAACACTGAAGCTTTCTTT
CDR3 protein: CASSLLGQVLNTEAFF

clone size: NA
D gene: NA
V gene: TRBV29-1
J gene: TRBJ2-2
CDR3 DNA: TGCAGCGTTGGCGGGGAGTCAGGGCGTTCCCCGAACACCGGGGAGCTGTTTTTT
CDR3 protein: CSVGGESGRSPNTGELFF

clone size: NA
D gene: TRBD2
V gene: TRBV9
J gene: TRBJ2-3
CDR3 DNA: TGTGCCAGCAGGGCGGGGGGGCTGGAAGATACGCAGTATTTT
CDR3 protein: CASRAGGLEDTQYF

clone size: NA
D gene: NA
V gene: TRBV2
J gene: TRBJ2-5
CDR3 DNA: TGTGCCACTACTGACAGCTACCAAGAGACCCAGTACTTC
CDR3 protein: CATTDSYQETQYF

clone size: NA
D gene: NA
V gene: TRBV4-1
J gene: TRBJ1-4
CDR3 DNA: TGCGCCAGCAGCCAAGACTCCAGTTCCACTGAAAAACTGTTTTTT
CDR3 protein: CASSQDSSSTEKLFF

clone size: few
D gene: TRBD1
V gene: TRBV10-3
J gene: TRBJ2-2
CDR3 DNA: TGTGCCATCAGTGAGATCTCGAGGGGGCCGAACACCGGGGAGCTGTTTTTT
CDR3 protein: CAISEISRGPNTGELFF

clone size: NA
D gene: TRBD1
V gene: TRBV5-1
J gene: TRBJ2-2
CDR3 DNA: TGCGCCAGCAGCTCGGCCCTGGACAGGGGAGGCACCGGGGAGCTGTTTTTT
CDR3 protein: CASSSALDRGGTGELFF

clone size: few
D gene: NA
V gene: TRBV7-3
J gene: TRBJ1-1
CDR3 DNA: TGTGCCAGCAGCTTAACCGTGAACACTGAAGCTTTCTTT
CDR3 protein: CASSLTVNTEAFF